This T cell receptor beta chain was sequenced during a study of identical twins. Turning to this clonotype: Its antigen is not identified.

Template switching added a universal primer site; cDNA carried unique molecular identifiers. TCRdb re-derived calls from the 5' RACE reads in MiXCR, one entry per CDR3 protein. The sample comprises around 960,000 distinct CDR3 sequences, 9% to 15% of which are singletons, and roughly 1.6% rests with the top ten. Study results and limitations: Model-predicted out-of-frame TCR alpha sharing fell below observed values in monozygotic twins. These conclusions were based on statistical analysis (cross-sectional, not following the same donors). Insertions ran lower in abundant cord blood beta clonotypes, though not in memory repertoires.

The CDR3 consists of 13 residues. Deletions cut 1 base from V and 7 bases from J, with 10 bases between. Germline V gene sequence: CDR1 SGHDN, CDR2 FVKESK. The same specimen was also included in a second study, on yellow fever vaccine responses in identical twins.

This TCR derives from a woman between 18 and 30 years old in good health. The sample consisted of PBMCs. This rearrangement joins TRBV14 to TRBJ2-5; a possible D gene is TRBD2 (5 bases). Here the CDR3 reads CASSQGEWGTQYF. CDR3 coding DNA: TGTGCCAGCAGCCAAGGGGAGTGGGGGACCCAGTACTTC.